This T cell receptor (beta chain) was retrieved from a study of CD8 T cells in Susac syndrome. Reverse transcription of about 0.45 to 1 ug RNA was performed with random hexamers. Coverage of TCR beta CDR3 amplification by immunoSEQ multiplex PCR extended to 54 Vbeta and 13 Jbeta. TCRdb redid the calling of the immunoSEQ multiplex PCR reads with MiXCR, one entry per CDR3 protein. The sample yields more than 150,000 distinct CDR3 sequences, about 94% seen once. Trimming at V came to 7 bases and at J to 2 bases, leaving 14 bases not matched to a gene. The CDR3 sequence is 17 residues long. Germline lookup yields CDR1 KGHDR and CDR2 SFDVKD. CD8+ and CD4+ T cells taken from blood had their TCR beta sequenced. Negative isolation yielded CD4+ and CD8+ T cells, and FACS enriched TEMRA cells.

The chain joins TRBV24-1 to TRBJ2-3; 7 nucleotides align to TRBD1. This clonotype originated in a human donor with multiple sclerosis. Sample: CD8+ T cells from PBMCs. The CDR3 reads CATSDGTATFFTDTQYF. Written as DNA, the CDR3 is TGTGCCACCAGCGATGGGACAGCCACCTTCTTCACAGATACGCAGTATTTT.